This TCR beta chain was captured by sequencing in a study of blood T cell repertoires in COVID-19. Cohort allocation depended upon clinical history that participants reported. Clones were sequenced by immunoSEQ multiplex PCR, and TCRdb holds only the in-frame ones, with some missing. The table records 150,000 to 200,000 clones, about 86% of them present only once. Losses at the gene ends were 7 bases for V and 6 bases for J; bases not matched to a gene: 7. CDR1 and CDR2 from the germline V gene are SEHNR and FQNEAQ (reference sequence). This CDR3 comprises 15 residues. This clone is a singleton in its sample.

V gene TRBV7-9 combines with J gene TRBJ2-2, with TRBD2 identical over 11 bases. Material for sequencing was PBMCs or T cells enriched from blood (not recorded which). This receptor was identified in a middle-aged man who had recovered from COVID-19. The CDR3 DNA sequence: TGTGCCAGCACCGAAACTAGCGGGGGCCCCGGGGAGCTGTTTTTT. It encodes CASTETSGGPGELFF.